This paragraph covers one TCR beta chain sequence. This entry is derived from a study of spatial heterogeneity in lung cancer. This CDR3 comprises 12 residues. Per germline, CDR1 MNHNY and CDR2 SVGAGI (reference sequence). V lost 5 bases and J lost 5, with 6 bases in between. Indicated time point: sample taken at primary tumor resection. TCRdb itself ran the 5' RACE reads through MiXCR, one entry per CDR3 protein. The profile shows approximately 40,000 distinct CDR3 sequences, around 7% of them singletons. The chain combines TRBV6-6 with TRBJ1-4; D gene ambiguous. The TCR comes from a female donor with early-stage non-small cell lung cancer. The sequences come from PBMCs, collected at surgery. CDR3 sequence (DNA): TGTGCCAGCAGTGGCCCCAATGAAAAACTGTTTTTT. It translates to CASSGPNEKLFF.